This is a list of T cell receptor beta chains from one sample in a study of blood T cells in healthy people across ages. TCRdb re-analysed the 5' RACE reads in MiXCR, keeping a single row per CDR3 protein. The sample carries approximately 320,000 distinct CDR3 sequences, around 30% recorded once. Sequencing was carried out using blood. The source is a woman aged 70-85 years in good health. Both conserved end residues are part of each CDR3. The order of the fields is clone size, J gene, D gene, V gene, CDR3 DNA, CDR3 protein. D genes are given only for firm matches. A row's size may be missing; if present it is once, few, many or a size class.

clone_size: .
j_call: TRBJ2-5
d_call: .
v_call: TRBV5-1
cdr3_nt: TGCGCCAGCAGCTTGGAAGGGGACCCAAAACTGCAGTACTTC
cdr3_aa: CASSLEGDPKLQYF

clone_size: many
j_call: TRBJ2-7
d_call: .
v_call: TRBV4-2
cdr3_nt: TGTGCCAGCAGCCAAGTGGGCGATCCATACGAGCAGTACTTC
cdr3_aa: CASSQVGDPYEQYF

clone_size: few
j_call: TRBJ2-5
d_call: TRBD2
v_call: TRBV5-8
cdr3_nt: TGTGCCAGCAGCCGGGGACTAGCGGGAGATGGGGTAGGGGAGACCCAGTACTTC
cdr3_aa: CASSRGLAGDGVGETQYF

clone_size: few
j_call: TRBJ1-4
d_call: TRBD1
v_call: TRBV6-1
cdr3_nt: TGTGCCAGTAAGAGACAGGGAGGCTCAACTAATGAAAAACTGTTTTTT
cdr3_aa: CASKRQGGSTNEKLFF

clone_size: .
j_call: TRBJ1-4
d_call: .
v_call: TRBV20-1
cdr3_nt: TGCAGTGCTAAGGGGCAGGCCTCCTGGGACGAAAAACTGTTTTTT
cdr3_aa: CSAKGQASWDEKLFF

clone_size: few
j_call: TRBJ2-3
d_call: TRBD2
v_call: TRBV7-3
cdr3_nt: TGTGCCAGCAGCGTACTAGCGGGGAGCACAGATACGCAGTATTTT
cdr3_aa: CASSVLAGSTDTQYF

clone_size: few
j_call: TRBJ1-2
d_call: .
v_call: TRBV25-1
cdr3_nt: TGTGCCAGCAGTTCTACTCGTCTCTCTAACTATGGCTACACCTTC
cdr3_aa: CASSSTRLSNYGYTF

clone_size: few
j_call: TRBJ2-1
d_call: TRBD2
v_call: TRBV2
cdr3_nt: TGTGCCAGCAGTCGTAGCGGGAGGGCCTTCAATGAGCAGTTCTTC
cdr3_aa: CASSRSGRAFNEQFF

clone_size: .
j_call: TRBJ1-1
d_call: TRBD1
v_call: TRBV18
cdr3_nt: TGTGCCAGCTCACCGGGACAGGGCTGGTTCGGCACTGAAGCTTTCTTT
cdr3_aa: CASSPGQGWFGTEAFF

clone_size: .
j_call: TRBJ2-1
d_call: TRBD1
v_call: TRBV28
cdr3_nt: TGTGCCAGCATCCAGGGGGTTTACAGGGGAACCTACAATGAGCAGTTCTTC
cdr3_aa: CASIQGVYRGTYNEQFF

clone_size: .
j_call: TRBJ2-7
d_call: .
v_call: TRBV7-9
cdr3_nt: TGTGCCAGCAGCTTAGAACGAACGGGTTCCGAGCAGTACTTC
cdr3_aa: CASSLERTGSEQYF

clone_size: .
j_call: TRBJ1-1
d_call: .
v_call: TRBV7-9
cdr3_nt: TGTGCCAGCAGCTCTTCGCAGGGTATGAACACTGAAGCTTTCTTT
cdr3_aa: CASSSSQGMNTEAFF

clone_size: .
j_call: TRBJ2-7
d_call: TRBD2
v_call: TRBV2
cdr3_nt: TGTGCCAGCAGTGTACTAGCGGGAAAAGCCTACGAGCAGTACTTC
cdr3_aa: CASSVLAGKAYEQYF

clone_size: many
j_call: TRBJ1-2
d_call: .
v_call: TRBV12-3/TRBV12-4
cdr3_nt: TGTGCCAGCAGTTTAGGGAACTATGGCTACACCTTC
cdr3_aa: CASSLGNYGYTF

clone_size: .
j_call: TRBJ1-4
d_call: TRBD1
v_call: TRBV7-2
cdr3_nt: TGTGCCAGCAGTATCCAGGGGGCGCCTAATGAAAAACTGTTTTTT
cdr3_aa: CASSIQGAPNEKLFF

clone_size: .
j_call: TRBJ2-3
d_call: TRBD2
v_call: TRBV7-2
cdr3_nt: TGTGCCAGCAGCTTTAGCGGGAGAGCTCGCACAGATACGCAGTATTTT
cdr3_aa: CASSFSGRARTDTQYF

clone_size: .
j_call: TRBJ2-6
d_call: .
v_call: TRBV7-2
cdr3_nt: TGTGCCAGCAGCCCCAGAGTCCTCTCTGGGGCCAACGTCCTGACTTTC
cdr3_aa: CASSPRVLSGANVLTF